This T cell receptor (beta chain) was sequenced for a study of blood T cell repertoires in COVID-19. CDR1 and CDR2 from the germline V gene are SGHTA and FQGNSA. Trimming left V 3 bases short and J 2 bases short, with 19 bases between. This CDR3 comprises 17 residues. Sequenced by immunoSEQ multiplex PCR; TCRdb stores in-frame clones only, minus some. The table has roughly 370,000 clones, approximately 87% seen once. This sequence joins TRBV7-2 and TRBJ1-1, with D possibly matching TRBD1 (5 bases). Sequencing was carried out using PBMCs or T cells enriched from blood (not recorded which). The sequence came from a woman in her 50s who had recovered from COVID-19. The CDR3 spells CASSFTTLRAVNTEAFF. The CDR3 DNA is TGTGCCAGCAGCTTCACGACTCTCAGGGCCGTAAACACTGAAGCTTTCTTT.